The sequence of this TCR beta chain was determined in a study of metastatic and nonmetastatic thyroid tumors. The overall study: It was across blood and tumor or nodule tissue from malignant and benign thyroid patients that repertoires were compared. Study-wide findings and caveats: Patients with malignant thyroid tumors reportedly had significantly higher TCR beta diversity than those with benign nodules, in blood and tumor.

There are many counts of this clone. Antigen: not known. Every patient underwent thyroid surgery untreated. Per germline, CDR1 SGHTA and CDR2 FQGNSA. The CDR3 is 14 residues long. V was shortened by 1 base and J by 4 bases, with 10 bases between the two germline ends. TCRdb recomputed clones from the PCR reads via MiXCR. The sample has tens of thousands of clones, 15% seen once; the top ten hold about 3.6%. Sequencing was done on a sample of blood. The J gene is TRBJ1-2, the V gene TRBV7-2; maybe TRBD1 (5 bases). This TCR derives from a female donor with papillary thyroid cancer or a benign thyroid nodule (not recorded which). Some clones in this sample may be carry-over from other donors' samples. The chain's CDR3 is CASSLEGQGYGYTF. The CDR3 nucleotides read TGTGCCAGCAGCTTAGAAGGACAAGGCTATGGCTACACCTTC.